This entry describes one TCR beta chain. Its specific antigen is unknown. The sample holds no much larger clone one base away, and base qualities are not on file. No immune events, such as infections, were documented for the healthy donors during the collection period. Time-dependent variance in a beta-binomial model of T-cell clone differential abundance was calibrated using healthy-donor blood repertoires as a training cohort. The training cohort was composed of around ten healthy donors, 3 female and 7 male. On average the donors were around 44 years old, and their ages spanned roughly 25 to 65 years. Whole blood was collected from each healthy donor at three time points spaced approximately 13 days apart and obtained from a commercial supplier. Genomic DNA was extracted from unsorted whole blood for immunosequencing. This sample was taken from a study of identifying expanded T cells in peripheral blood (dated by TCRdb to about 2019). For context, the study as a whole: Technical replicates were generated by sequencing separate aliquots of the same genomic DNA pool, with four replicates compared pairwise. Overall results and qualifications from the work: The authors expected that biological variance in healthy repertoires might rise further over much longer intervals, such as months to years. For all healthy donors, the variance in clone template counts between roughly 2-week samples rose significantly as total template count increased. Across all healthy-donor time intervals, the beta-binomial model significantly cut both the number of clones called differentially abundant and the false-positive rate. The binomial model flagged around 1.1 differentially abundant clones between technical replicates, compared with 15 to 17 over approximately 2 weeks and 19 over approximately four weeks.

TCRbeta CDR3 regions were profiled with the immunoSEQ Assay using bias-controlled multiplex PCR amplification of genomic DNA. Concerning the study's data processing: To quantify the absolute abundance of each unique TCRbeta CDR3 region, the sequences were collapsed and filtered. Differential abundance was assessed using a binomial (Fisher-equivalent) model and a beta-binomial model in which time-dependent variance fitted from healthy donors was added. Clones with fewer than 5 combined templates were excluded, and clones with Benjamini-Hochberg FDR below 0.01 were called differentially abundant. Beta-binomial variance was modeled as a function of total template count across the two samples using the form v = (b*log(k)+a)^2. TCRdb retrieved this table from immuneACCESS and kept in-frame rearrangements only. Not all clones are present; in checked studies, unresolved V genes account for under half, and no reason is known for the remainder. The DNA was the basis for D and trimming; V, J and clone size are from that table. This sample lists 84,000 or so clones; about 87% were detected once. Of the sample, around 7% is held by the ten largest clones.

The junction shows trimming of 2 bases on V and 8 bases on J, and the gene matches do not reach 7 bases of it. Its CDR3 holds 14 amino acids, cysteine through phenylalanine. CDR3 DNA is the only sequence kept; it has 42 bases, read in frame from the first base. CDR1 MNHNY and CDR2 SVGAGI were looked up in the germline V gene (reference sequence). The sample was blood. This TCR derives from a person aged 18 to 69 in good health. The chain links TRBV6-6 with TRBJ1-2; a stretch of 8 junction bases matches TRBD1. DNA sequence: TGTGCCAGCAGTTACGGTCAGGGGGCGGGAGGCTACACCTTC. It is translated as CASSYGQGAGGYTF.